The TCR beta chain under discussion was sequenced for a study of human T cells and chemical hapten exposure. The V gene's germline CDR1 is SQVTM and CDR2 ANQGSEA. This CDR3 contains 13 residues. After removal of 7 bases from V and 5 bases from J, the junction contained 10 bases not matched to a gene. TCRdb reprocessed the RACE reads with MiXCR, giving one entry per CDR3 protein. The sample includes some 360,000 distinct CDR3 sequences, around 5.5% of them seen just once. Study-level results: There was no change with DPC sensitization in TCRs above 1 in 1000 frequency.

This clonotype came up many times. Its target is not known. The time point is: pre-sensitization, week 0. Treatment: therapeutic diphenylcyclopropenone sensitization with weekly scalp DPC. The input for sequencing was whole blood, taken in connection with sensitization to the hapten diphenylcyclopropenone (DPC). V is TRBV29-1 and J is TRBJ2-5, with 7 bases aligning to TRBD1. This TCR was recovered from a woman aged 50 to 60 with alopecia areata. Some clones in this sample may be carry-over from other donors' samples. The CDR3: CSARDSLVETQYF. Written as DNA, the CDR3 is TGCAGCGCCCGGGACAGCCTAGTGGAGACCCAGTACTTC.